This TCR beta chain was identified in a study of cytomegalovirus exposure and HLA in healthy donors. V lost 0 bases and J lost 13, with 11 bases in between. This CDR3 comprises 12 residues. Germline CDR1 reads SGHDT; CDR2 reads YYEEEE. Both 60 Vbeta primers and 13 Jbeta primers went into the PCR. Profiled with immunoSEQ multiplex PCR; TCRdb holds only in-frame clones, not every one. The data contain 150,000 to 200,000 clones, approximately 82% of them singletons. V usage is TRBV5-6 and J usage is TRBJ1-5; D remains ambiguous. The sequence was obtained from a male donor in good health and CMV-seronegative. Sequencing was performed on PBMCs. For the CDR3, the DNA is TGTGCCAGCAGCTTGGGGTGGAGCGGACAGCATTTT. Amino acids: CASSLGWSGQHF.